This T cell receptor beta chain was sequenced during a study of T-cell memory formation after mild COVID-19. Notes on the study in general: There was a balanced CD4/CD8 profile in clones contracting day 15 to 85, and later expanders leaned CD4+. For contracting clones, CD4+ ones sat mainly in CM and EM, CD8+ in EMRA.

5'RACE primed from the constant segment yielded TCR alpha and TCR beta cDNA libraries bearing sample barcodes and UMIs. Using its own MiXCR run on the 5' RACE reads, TCRdb lists one record per CDR3 protein. The sample contains approximately 250,000 distinct CDR3 sequences, just over 15% of which appear only once. This CDR3 comprises 15 residues. Deletions cut 6 bases from V and 1 base from J, with 15 bases between. Remarks on this clonotype: What it binds is unknown.

The rearrangement links TRBV12-3 or TRBV12-4 to TRBJ1-1; D gene unclear. Sequencing was done on a sample of PBMCs or a T cell subset sorted from them (not recorded which). This clonotype was obtained from an adult woman who had mild COVID-19 (a few samples of this study predate the infection). Cell type and time point are not known. The chain's CDR3 is CASRTLSVGNTEAFF. In nucleotides, the CDR3 is TGTGCCAGCAGGACCCTTTCTGTGGGGAACACTGAAGCTTTCTTT.